This T cell receptor (beta chain) comes out of a study of T cells in Graves' hyperthyroidism and ophthalmopathy. Whole-study findings and limits: Most clonotypes that expanded in the thyroid above 0.001 also showed up in blood.

This clonotype has at least ten counts. The antigen is unknown. Patients were excluded for uncontrolled infection, other autoimmune disease, pregnancy or lactation. Using RNA transcripts as the source, TCR beta CDR3 regions were amplified. The HTBI primer set served for first-round RT-PCR of the TCR CDR3. Using its own MiXCR run on the multiplex PCR reads, TCRdb lists one record per CDR3 protein. The profile shows 370,000 or so distinct CDR3 sequences, about a sixth of them singletons. CDR3 length: 13 residues. Germline loops: CDR1 SGHRS, CDR2 YFSETQ. Germline trimming cut 4 bases from V and 2 bases from J; bases unmatched to any gene: 2.

The sample consisted of blood. This sequence originates from a woman aged 18-29 years with Graves' hyperthyroidism that later progressed to Graves' ophthalmopathy. The chain has TRBV5-1 and TRBJ2-7; 8 bases are a match to TRBD1. Here the CDR3 DNA reads TGCGCCAGCAGCGGGGGACAGGCCTACGAGCAGTACTTC. Encoded protein: CASSGGQAYEQYF.